This T cell receptor beta chain emerged from a study of T cell repertoires in cytomegalovirus infection. With 4 bases removed from V and 4 bases from J, the gap between germline ends came to 20 bases. Germline V gene sequence: CDR1 SGHNT, CDR2 YYREEE (reference sequence). The CDR3 has 17 amino acids. Points on this clonotype: Its antigen remains unidentified.

TCRdb re-derived calls from the reads in MiXCR, one entry per CDR3 protein. The data hold around 530,000 distinct CDR3 sequences, with approximately 17% observed a single time. Overall study results and limits: Clonotypes of TCR beta that were HLA-C-restricted and CMV-specific dominated the ex vivo response. Totalled public TCR beta family frequency picked out people who carried CMV plus the relevant HLA.

The clonotype originates from a human donor in good health (CMV status not recorded). Some clones in this sample may be carry-over from other donors' samples. Sequencing input: CD8+ T cells from PBMCs. The chain combines TRBV5-4 with TRBJ2-2; weak D call: TRBD2 (6 bases). The CDR3 DNA is TGTGCCAGCAGCGTGGAGGGAGGAGGAAGCGGCACCGGGGAGCTGTTTTTT. It translates to CASSVEGGGSGTGELFF.